The following is a T cell receptor beta chain sequence with its context. Antigen specificity is unknown. Given a much more abundant clone one base away, this may be a read error. This sample is drawn from a study of shared clonotypes between healthy human individuals. Around 90 million PBMCs served as the genomic DNA source for unsorted samples. Deletions cut 6 bases from V and 1 base from J, with 16 bases between. Looked up from germline, CDR1 is MGHDK and CDR2 is SYGVNS. This CDR3 is built from 17 residues. General study findings and limits: The study sampled only blood, and tissue repertoires likely differ. A small donor pool kept down the genetic and exposure-history diversity that was represented.

In replicate PCRs of unsorted PBMC, around 310 ng DNA, about 31,000 T cell genomes, was used. Generated by immunoSEQ multiplex PCR, the TCRdb table keeps only in-frame clones and is missing some. The sample records 450,000 to 500,000 clones, 81% being singletons. The chain joins TRBV25-1 to TRBJ1-6, with D unresolved. The sequencing input was PBMCs. This TCR came from a woman aged 40 to 55 in good health. Some clones in this sample may be carry-over from other donors' samples. The CDR3 DNA reads as TGTGCCAGCAGACGTGAATGGCGCGGGTCCTATAATTCACCCCTCCACTTT. Amino acid sequence: CASRREWRGSYNSPLHF.